This T cell receptor beta chain emerged from a study of cytomegalovirus exposure and HLA in healthy donors. Whole-study findings and limits: The HLA-A and HLA-B alleles of most subjects were reportedly predicted accurately from TCR beta sequences.

The ends were cut back, 6 bases at V and 7 bases at J, with 16 bases in the middle. Germline V lookup: CDR1 MNHNY, CDR2 SVGAGI (reference sequence). This CDR3 is 15 amino acids long. As to this clone: Its antigen is not identified.

It was with 60 Vbeta and 13 Jbeta primers that the PCR ran. In the study's own analysis: Approximately 83 million unique TCR beta chains, roughly 11 million shared, were counted in a later analysis. Generated by immunoSEQ multiplex PCR, the TCRdb table keeps only in-frame clones and is missing some. The V and J calls and clone size come from that table; D and trimming were worked out from the DNA. The table has roughly 90,000 clones, 80% to 90% seen once. The sequence came from a man aged 18 to 30 in good health and CMV-seronegative. Sequences were obtained from PBMCs. The chain employs TRBV6-6 and TRBJ1-6; no clear D gene. The CDR3 nucleotides read TGTGCCAGCAGCCACGAGCGTCGGTGGAATTCACCCCTCCACTTT. This encodes CASSHERRWNSPLHF.